This T cell receptor (beta chain) was sequenced during a study of vaccination effects on CD4 cells after COVID-19. Study information: Vaccination of participants consisted of two doses of either the BNT162b2 or mRNA-1273 vaccine.

Before sequencing took place, the ViraFEST assay used viral peptide pools to expand antigen-specific CD4+ T cells. Following culture for about ten days, CD4+ T cells were isolated. This person caught SARS-CoV-2 sometime from March to December 2020, and PCR testing confirmed the infection. Measured with immunoSEQ multiplex PCR; TCRdb has only the in-frame clones, and not every one. The sample has more than 20,000 clones, approximately 72% seen once. The ends lost 6 bases at V and 5 bases at J; junction bases unmatched: 11. Germline CDR1 is MRHNA and CDR2 is SNTAGT. This CDR3 region has 17 residues. A word on this clone: Its antigen remains unidentified.

V usage is TRBV6-4 and J usage is TRBJ2-2; TRBD2 matches at 11 bases. This specimen consisted of CD4+ T cells from PBMCs cultured with a peptide pool, obtained before COVID-19 vaccination. This sequence originates from a human donor who had a prior SARS-CoV-2 infection. The CDR3 loop reads CASSKTLAGGSTGELFF. DNA of the CDR3: TGTGCCAGCAGCAAAACCCTAGCGGGAGGATCAACCGGGGAGCTGTTTTTT.